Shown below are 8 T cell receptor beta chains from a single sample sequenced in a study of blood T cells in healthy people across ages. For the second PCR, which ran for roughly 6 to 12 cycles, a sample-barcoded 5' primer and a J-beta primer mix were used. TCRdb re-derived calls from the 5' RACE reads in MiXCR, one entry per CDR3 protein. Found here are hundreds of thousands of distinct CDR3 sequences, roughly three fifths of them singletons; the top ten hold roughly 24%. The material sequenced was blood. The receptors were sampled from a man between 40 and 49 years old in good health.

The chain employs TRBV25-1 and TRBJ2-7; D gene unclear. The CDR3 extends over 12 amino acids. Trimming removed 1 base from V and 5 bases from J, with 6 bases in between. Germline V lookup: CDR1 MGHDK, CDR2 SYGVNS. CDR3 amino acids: CASSEFRDEQYF. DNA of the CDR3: TGTGCCAGCAGTGAATTCCGGGACGAGCAGTACTTC.

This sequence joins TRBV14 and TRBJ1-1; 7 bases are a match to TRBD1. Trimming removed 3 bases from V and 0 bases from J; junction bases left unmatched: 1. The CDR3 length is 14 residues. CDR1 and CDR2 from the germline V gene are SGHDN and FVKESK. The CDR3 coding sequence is TGTGCCAGCAGCCACAGGGGGATGAACACTGAAGCTTTCTTT. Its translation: CASSHRGMNTEAFF.

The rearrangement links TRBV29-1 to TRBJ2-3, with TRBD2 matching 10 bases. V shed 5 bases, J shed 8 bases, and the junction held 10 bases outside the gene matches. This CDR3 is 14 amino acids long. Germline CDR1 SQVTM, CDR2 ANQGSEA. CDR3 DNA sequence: TGCAGCGTTTCTTCTAGCGGGGGTCCCACTACGCAGTATTTT. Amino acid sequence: CSVSSSGGPTTQYF.

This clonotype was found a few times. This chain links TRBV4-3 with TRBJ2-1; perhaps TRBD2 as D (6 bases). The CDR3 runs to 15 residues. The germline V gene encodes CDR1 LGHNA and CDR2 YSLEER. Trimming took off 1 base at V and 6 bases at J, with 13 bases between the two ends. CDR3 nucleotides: TGCGCCAGCAGCCAAGTGATAGCGGAGATCAATGAGCAGTTCTTC. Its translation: CASSQVIAEINEQFF.

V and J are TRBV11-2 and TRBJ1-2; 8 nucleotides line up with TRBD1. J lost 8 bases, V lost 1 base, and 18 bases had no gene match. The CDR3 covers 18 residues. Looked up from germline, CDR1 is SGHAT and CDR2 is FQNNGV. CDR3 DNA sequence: TGTGCCAGCAGCTTAGTGGGCAGGGGGCGCCTGCAAAAACACGGCTACACCTTC. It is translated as CASSLVGRGRLQKHGYTF.

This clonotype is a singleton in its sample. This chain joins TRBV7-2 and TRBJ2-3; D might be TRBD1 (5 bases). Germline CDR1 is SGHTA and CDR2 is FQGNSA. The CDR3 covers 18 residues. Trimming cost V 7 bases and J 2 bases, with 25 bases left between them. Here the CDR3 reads CASTRTHLQAYITDTQYF. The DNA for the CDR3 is TGTGCCAGCACGCGTACCCACCTACAGGCCTACATCACAGATACGCAGTATTTT.

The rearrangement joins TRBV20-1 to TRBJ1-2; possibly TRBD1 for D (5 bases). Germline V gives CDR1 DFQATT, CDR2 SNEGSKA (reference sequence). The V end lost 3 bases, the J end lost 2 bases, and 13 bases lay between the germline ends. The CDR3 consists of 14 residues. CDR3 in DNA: TGCAGTGCTAGTGCCGGGGCGAGGAACTATGGCTACACCTTC. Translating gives CSASAGARNYGYTF.

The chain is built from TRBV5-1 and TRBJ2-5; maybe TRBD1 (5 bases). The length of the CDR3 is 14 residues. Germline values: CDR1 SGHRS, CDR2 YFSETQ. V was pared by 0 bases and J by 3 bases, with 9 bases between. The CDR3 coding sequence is TGCGCCAGCAGCTTGGTTATAGGGGAAGAGACCCAGTACTTC. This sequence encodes CASSLVIGEETQYF.